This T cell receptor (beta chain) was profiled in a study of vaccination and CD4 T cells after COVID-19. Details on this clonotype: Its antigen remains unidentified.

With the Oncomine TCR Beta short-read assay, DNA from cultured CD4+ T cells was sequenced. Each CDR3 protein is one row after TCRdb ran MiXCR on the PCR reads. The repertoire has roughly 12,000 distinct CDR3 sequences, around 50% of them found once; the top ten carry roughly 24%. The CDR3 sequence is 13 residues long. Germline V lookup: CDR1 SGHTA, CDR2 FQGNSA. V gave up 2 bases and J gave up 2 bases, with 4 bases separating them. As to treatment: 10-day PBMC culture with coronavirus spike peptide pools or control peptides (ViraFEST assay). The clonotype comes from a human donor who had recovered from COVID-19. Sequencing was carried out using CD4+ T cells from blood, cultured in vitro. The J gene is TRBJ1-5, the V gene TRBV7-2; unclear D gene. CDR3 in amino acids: CASSLRGNQPQHF. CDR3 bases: TGTGCCAGCAGCTTAAGGGGCAATCAGCCCCAGCATTTT.